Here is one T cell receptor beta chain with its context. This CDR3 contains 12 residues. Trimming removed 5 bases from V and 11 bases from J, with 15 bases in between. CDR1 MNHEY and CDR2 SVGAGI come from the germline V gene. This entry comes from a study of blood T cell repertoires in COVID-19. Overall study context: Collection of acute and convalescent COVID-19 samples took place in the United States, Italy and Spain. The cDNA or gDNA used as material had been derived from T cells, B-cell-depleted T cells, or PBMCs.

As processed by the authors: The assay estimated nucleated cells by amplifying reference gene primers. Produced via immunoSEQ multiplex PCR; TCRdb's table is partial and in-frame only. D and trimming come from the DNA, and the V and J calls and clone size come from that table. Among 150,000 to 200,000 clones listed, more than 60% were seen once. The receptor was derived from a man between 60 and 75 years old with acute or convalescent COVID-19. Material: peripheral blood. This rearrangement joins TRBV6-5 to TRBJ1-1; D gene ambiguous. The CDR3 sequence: CASSLRTGNAFF. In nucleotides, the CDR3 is TGTGCCAGCAGTCTCAGGACGGGGAACGCTTTCTTT.